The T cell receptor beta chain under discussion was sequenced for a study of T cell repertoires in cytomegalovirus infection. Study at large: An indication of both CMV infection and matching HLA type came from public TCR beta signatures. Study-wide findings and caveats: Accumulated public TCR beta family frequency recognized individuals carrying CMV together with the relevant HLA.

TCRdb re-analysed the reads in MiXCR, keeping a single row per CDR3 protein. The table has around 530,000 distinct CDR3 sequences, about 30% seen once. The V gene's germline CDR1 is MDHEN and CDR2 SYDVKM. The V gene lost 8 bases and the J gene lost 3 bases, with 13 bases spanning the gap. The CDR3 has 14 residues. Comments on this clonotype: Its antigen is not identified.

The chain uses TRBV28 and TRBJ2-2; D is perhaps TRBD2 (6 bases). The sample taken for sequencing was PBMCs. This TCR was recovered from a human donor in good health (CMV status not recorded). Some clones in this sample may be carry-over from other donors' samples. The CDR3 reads CASSSAGYTGELFF. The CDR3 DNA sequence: TGTGCCAGCTCTAGCGCGGGGTACACCGGGGAGCTGTTTTTT.